Reported below is one TCR beta chain. What it binds is not known. These data belong to a study of OX40 agonist ivuxolimab in advanced cancers. Study context: Every patient in dose escalation had hepatocellular carcinoma, melanoma, renal cell or head and neck cancer. Overall study results and limits: Clones of CD4+ and CD8+ blood T cells grew by week 6 at doses of 0.1 to 3.0 mg/kg.

The method was immunoSEQ multiplex PCR; TCRdb's version includes in-frame clones alone and lacks a portion of them. The sample holds about 93,000 clones, about 91% seen once. The source material was CD4+ or CD8+ T cells sorted from blood, sampled in a trial of the OX40 agonist ivuxolimab. This receptor was obtained from an adult with an advanced solid tumor such as melanoma, head and neck, liver or kidney cancer.

Written as DNA, the CDR3 is TGTGCTAGTGGTTTGTATCAAGGGCAGTTCTTC. Its translation: CASGLYQGQFF. The chain joins TRBV12-5 to TRBJ2-1, with D unresolved. V was trimmed by 2 bases and J by 12 bases, leaving 8 bases between them. The CDR3 spans 11 residues. The germline V gene has CDR1 LGHNT and CDR2 FRNRAP.